The rows below give T cell receptor beta chains drawn from one sample of a study of human T cells and chemical hapten exposure. TCRdb itself ran the RACE reads through MiXCR, one entry per CDR3 protein. The sample shows fewer than 50,000 distinct CDR3 sequences, 9% to 9.5% of them seen only once. Sequencing used whole blood, obtained in connection with sensitization to the hapten diphenylcyclopropenone (DPC). These receptors all stem from a man aged 50-59 years with alopecia areata. Some clones in this sample may be carry-over from other donors' samples. Each CDR3 is given without its conserved first and last residue. A D gene is named only where the DNA matches it firmly.

d_call v_call cdr3_aa
. TRBV19 ASSIGDRGANVLT
TRBD1 TRBV29-1 SVVGTGPISTYNEQF
. TRBV3-1 ASSQDLLVSHEQF
. TRBV20-1 SARDDRTGTEAF
TRBD2 TRBV7-8 ASSKGLAGATGELF
TRBD1 TRBV5-1 ASSLLIRQGTGELF
. TRBV5-6 ASSLYNPSYEQY
. TRBV20-1 SARESYRQARNEQF
TRBD2 TRBV23-1 ASSRRGTSGRPQETQY
. TRBV10-3 AISTEVGETQY
TRBD2 TRBV28 ASSSPASGSYNEQF
. TRBV7-2 ASSLIGGAGSGSSPLH
TRBD1 TRBV6-5 ASTIQGAGSNQPQH
. TRBV7-2 ASREFDEQF
. TRBV5-1 ASSLAQGAGYGYT
. TRBV20-1 SARDGGARYEQY
TRBD1 TRBV5-1 ASSQTGEAYGYT
. TRBV5-1 ASSPWGPGTNEKLF
TRBD2 TRBV20-1 SAGSGSYTYEQY
. TRBV7-2 ASSLAKEQY
. TRBV2 ASSVGADTQY
TRBD1 TRBV7-9 ASSPRTGIYNSPLH
. TRBV29-1 SVGRPNTDTQY
TRBD1 TRBV28 ASSTGTGVTDTQY
. TRBV28 ASSLYPRSSEDTQY
. TRBV29-1 SVAEQGIGGYT
. TRBV7-3 ASSVDGSTYQPQH
. TRBV29-1 SVGDVGNAGELF
. TRBV7-8 ASSPRTAGGAF
. TRBV28 ASSPGGPKNIQY
. TRBV20-1 SASRGDYGYT
. TRBV29-1 SVGKQGRETQY
TRBD2 TRBV20-1 SARTGTSGGQY
. TRBV7-2 ASSLGGENRKLF
TRBD1 TRBV28 ASSRGQLYEQY
. TRBV29-1 SVRKSSGNTIY
TRBD1 TRBV11-2 ASSLTGFTGELF
. TRBV15 ATSRGGVRETQY
TRBD2 TRBV5-1 ASSLALGTSGYEQY
. TRBV20-1 SASTRGEQY
. TRBV3-1 ASSLLPMTGNTEAF
TRBD1 TRBV5-1 ASSPGQKTDTQY
. TRBV10-3 AISTSGDEQY